This T cell receptor beta chain was documented in a study of cytomegalovirus exposure and HLA in healthy donors. In germline, CDR1 is SGHNT, CDR2 YYREEE (reference sequence). This CDR3 has 15 residues. The germline V and J ends were trimmed by 4 bases and 2 bases, with 13 bases remaining between them. Only in-frame clones appear in the TCRdb table, and some are missing; sequencing was by immunoSEQ multiplex PCR. The sample comprises 130,000 to 150,000 clones, 89% of which are singletons, and about 10% rests with the top ten. Sample: PBMCs. This TCR was recovered from a woman aged 18-35 years in good health and CMV-seropositive. The chain joins TRBV5-4 to TRBJ2-1, with D hard to call. CDR3 sequence: CASSHQASPYNEQFF. As DNA, the CDR3 is TGTGCCAGCAGCCACCAGGCATCTCCCTACAATGAGCAGTTCTTC.